The clone carrying this TCR beta chain was seen a single time. Its antigen remains unidentified. This sample was taken from a study of identifying expanded T cells in peripheral blood. Study-level points and caveats: Approximately two-week clone count variance significantly increased as total template count grew.

The repertoire was sequenced with immunoSEQ multiplex PCR; TCRdb's copy has only in-frame clones and lacks some. The sample has about 94,000 clones; nearly 90% are singletons. Trimming cost V 4 bases and J 0 bases, with 13 bases left between them. The CDR3 runs 16 residues. Germline lookup yields CDR1 MGHRA and CDR2 YSYEKL. The TCR sequence derives from a person aged 18 to 75 in good health. The chain uses TRBV4-1 and TRBJ1-5; D not resolved. Sequencing input: blood. CDR3 nucleotide sequence: TGCGCCAGCAGCCCCCGCGCCGTTAATAGCAATCAGCCCCAGCATTTT. This encodes CASSPRAVNSNQPQHF.